The 20 T cell receptor beta chains below were found in one sample sequenced in a study of neurological immune-mediated disorders. TCRdb processed the 5' RACE reads anew with MiXCR; each CDR3 protein has one entry. The sample shows roughly 100,000 distinct CDR3 sequences, 3.5% of them seen only once. Sample: PBMCs. The receptor set was obtained from a woman aged 18 to 35 with multiple sclerosis.

The gene calls are TRBV10-3 and TRBJ2-4; D is possibly TRBD1 (6 bases). The CDR3 is made up of 12 amino acids. CDR1 is ENHRY, CDR2 SYGVKD, per germline. Between the trimmed V and J ends, which lost 4 bases and 16 bases, there was a span of 17 bases. CDR3 DNA sequence: TGTGCCATCAGTGGGACAGATGGTGGTCTCTACTTC. Translation gives CAISGTDGGLYF.

This clonotype has ten or more counts. This chain connects TRBV11-2 to TRBJ2-1, with D maybe TRBD1 (5 bases). The V end was cut by 1 base, the J end by 7 bases, with 14 bases between. CDR1 SGHAT and CDR2 FQNNGV come from the germline V gene. This CDR3 spans 15 amino acids. The CDR3 loop reads CASSLAGLGWNEQFF. The CDR3 bases are TGTGCCAGCAGCTTAGCAGGGCTGGGTTGGAATGAGCAGTTCTTC.

This clonotype was seen at least ten times. The chain is built from TRBV12-3 or TRBV12-4 and TRBJ2-1; D perhaps matches TRBD2 (5 bases). The CDR3 sequence is 15 residues long. V was shortened by 7 bases and J by 0 bases, with 13 bases between the two germline ends. CDR3 DNA sequence: TGTGCCAGCACCCCCCGGACTCTCTCCTACAATGAGCAGTTCTTC. Its protein product is CASTPRTLSYNEQFF.

This clonotype was counted at least ten times. The chain combines TRBV20-1 with TRBJ2-4; 12 nucleotides line up with TRBD1. CDR1 and CDR2 (germline): DFQATT, SNEGSKA (reference sequence). There are 16 residues in the CDR3. After removal of 6 bases from V and 2 bases from J, the junction contained 8 bases not matched to a gene. For the CDR3, the DNA is TGCAGTGCCCCGGGACAGGGGGCAGGGACCAAAAACATTCAGTACTTC. Its translation: CSAPGQGAGTKNIQYF.

This clonotype was seen repeatedly, ten times or more. J is TRBJ2-5 and V is TRBV7-2; tentative D call: TRBD1 (6 bases). V lost 0 bases, J lost 4 bases, and 12 bases lay in between. Germline assignment: CDR1 SGHTA and CDR2 FQGNSA. The CDR3 runs 15 residues. The CDR3 reads CASSLAGGYGETQYF. In DNA, the CDR3 is TGTGCCAGCAGCTTAGCAGGGGGTTATGGAGAGACCCAGTACTTC.

In this sample, this clonotype turned up many times. The rearrangement links TRBV6-5 to TRBJ2-1, with 11 bases lining up with TRBD2. The CDR3 spans 16 residues. Looked up from germline, CDR1 is MNHEY and CDR2 is SVGAGI. The J segment lost 4 bases and the V segment lost 2 bases, leaving 4 bases of the junction unmatched. The CDR3 is CASSYGTSGVYNEQFF. The CDR3 coding sequence is TGTGCCAGCAGTTACGGGACTAGCGGAGTATACAATGAGCAGTTCTTC.

The sample holds many counts of this clonotype. The chain has TRBV7-9 and TRBJ1-6; no definite D call. There are 12 residues in the CDR3. Germline V gene data show CDR1 as SEHNR and CDR2 as FQNEAQ (reference sequence). Trimming stripped 5 bases from V and 9 bases from J, with 8 bases between. The CDR3 protein is CASSTRGSPLHF. Here the CDR3 DNA reads TGTGCCAGCAGCACTAGAGGTTCACCCCTCCACTTT. The whole variable domain, remainder taken from reference TRBV7-9 and TRBJ1-6, is DTGVSQNPRHKITKRGQNVTFRCDPISEHNRLYWYRQTLGQGPEFLTYFQNEAQLEKSRLLSDRFSAERPKGSFSTLEIQRTEQGDSAMYLCASSTRGSPLHFGNGTRLTVT.

This clonotype has at least ten counts. The chain uses TRBV20-1 and TRBJ2-2; 8 bases are a match to TRBD1. V was pared by 1 base and J by 6 bases, with 10 bases of the junction left unmatched. The germline V gene encodes CDR1 DFQATT and CDR2 SNEGSKA (reference sequence). The CDR3 length is 16 residues. The CDR3 region has the DNA TGCAGTGCTAGAGGTGTAGCGGACAGGGAAGCCGGGGAGCTGTTTTTT. Translating it yields CSARGVADREAGELFF.

This clonotype has a count of ten or more. The CDR3 DNA reads TGTGCCATCACCCGCGGACAGGGGAACTATGGCTACACCTTC. It translates to CAITRGQGNYGYTF. The rearrangement links TRBV10-3 to TRBJ1-2, with 9 nucleotides matching TRBD1. There are 14 residues in the CDR3. The germline V gene encodes CDR1 ENHRY and CDR2 SYGVKD. Trimming at V came to 7 bases and at J to 2 bases, leaving 5 bases not matched to a gene.

By sample share, this clonotype is medium-sized. This chain connects TRBV20-1 to TRBJ2-3; D is perhaps TRBD2 (6 bases). Germline V CDR1 and CDR2: DFQATT, SNEGSKA (reference sequence). Trimming pared 6 bases from V and 2 bases from J, leaving 9 bases between. The CDR3 has 12 amino acids. The chain's CDR3 is CSAGTLTDTQYF. The CDR3 bases are TGCAGTGCCGGGACTCTCACAGATACGCAGTATTTT.

Concerning this clonotype: A much larger clone differs by one base, so this may be a read error. J is TRBJ2-2 and V is TRBV11-2; D is possibly TRBD1 or TRBD2 (5 bases each). This CDR3 has 15 amino acids. The germline CDR1 and CDR2 sequences are SGHAT and FQNNGV. The CDR3 DNA follows: TGTGCCAGCAGCTTAGTAGGAGCGAACACCGGGGCGCTGTTTTTT. It encodes CASSLVGANTGALFF.

Ten or more counts support this clonotype. V and J are TRBV6-5 and TRBJ1-6; 10 bases agree with TRBD1. V lost 2 bases to trimming and J lost 10 bases; unmatched junction nucleotides: 8. The germline CDR1 and CDR2 sequences are MNHEY and SVGAGI. CDR3 length: 16 amino acids. CDR3 nucleotides: TGTGCCAGCAGTTACACTCCTGACAGGGGGCTGTCACCCCTCCACTTT. This encodes CASSYTPDRGLSPLHF.

This clonotype was seen a handful of times. The chain recombines TRBV7-6 with TRBJ2-2; D ambiguous. Germline V gene data show CDR1 as SGHVS and CDR2 as FNYEAQ. The length of the CDR3 is 15 residues. Deletions cut 3 bases from V and 4 bases from J, with 12 bases between. CDR3 protein: CASSFTRAGTGELFF. The CDR3 DNA sequence: TGTGCCAGCAGCTTTACAAGGGCTGGCACCGGGGAGCTGTTTTTT.

This clonotype was counted a few times. This rearrangement joins TRBV7-6 to TRBJ1-1; the D is unclear. Trimming shortened V by 2 bases and J by 5 bases, and 9 bases separated the two germline ends. Germline CDR1 reads SGHVS; CDR2 reads FNYEAQ. This CDR3 region has 13 residues. CDR3 bases: TGTGCCAGCAGCTTATACCGGGCAACTGAAGCTTTCTTT. It translates to CASSLYRATEAFF.

This clonotype showed up many times. The chain couples TRBV12-3 or TRBV12-4 to TRBJ2-1; tentatively, D is TRBD2 (5 bases). The CDR3 contains 16 residues. V lost 6 bases to trimming and J lost 3 bases, with 18 bases between them. Here the CDR3 DNA reads TGTGCCAGCAGCCAGGAGATTCCGGGGAGCTACAATGAGCAGTTCTTC. This gives the protein CASSQEIPGSYNEQFF.

In this sample, this clonotype turned up a few times. V gene TRBV20-1 combines with J gene TRBJ1-1; 10 bases are a match to TRBD1. Trimming cost V 4 bases and J 5 bases; bases outside gene matches: 7. The CDR3 is made up of 14 amino acids. The germline gives CDR1 DFQATT, CDR2 SNEGSKA (reference sequence). CDR3 loop: CSAKPGQGNTEAFF. CDR3 sequence (DNA): TGCAGTGCTAAACCGGGACAGGGGAATACTGAAGCTTTCTTT.

For this clonotype: A read error is possible here, since a much larger clone lies one base away. V is TRBV5-4 and J is TRBJ2-1; D gene unclear. Germline CDR1 and CDR2: SGHNT and YYREEE (reference sequence). The CDR3 length is 12 residues. The CDR3 spells CDSSLSLYEQFF. CDR3 nucleotides: TGTGACAGCAGCCTGTCGTTATATGAGCAGTTCTTC.

This clonotype occurred many times. The rearrangement links TRBV5-1 to TRBJ2-1, with D hard to call. In germline, CDR1 is SGHRS, CDR2 YFSETQ. The CDR3 has 13 residues. V dropped 1 base and J dropped 4 bases, with 6 bases sitting between them. Here the CDR3 reads CASSLQPYNEQFF. CDR3 nucleotide sequence: TGCGCCAGCAGCTTGCAACCTTACAATGAGCAGTTCTTC.

The chain uses TRBV5-1 and TRBJ2-5; 10 bases match TRBD2. Germline CDR1 and CDR2: SGHRS and YFSETQ. With V trimmed by 1 base and J by 1 base, 4 bases remained unmatched. This CDR3 spans 16 amino acids. This CDR3 is CASSLSQRGGQETQYF. The CDR3 nucleotides are TGCGCCAGCAGCTTGTCCCAGCGGGGGGGCCAAGAGACCCAGTACTTC.

This clonotype was observed at least ten times. The rearrangement links TRBV20-1 to TRBJ1-1, with 8 bases aligning to TRBD1. Germline V gene lookup returns CDR1 DFQATT and CDR2 SNEGSKA (reference sequence). V was clipped by 6 bases and J by 3 bases; unmatched bases: 6. This CDR3 has 13 residues. As DNA, the CDR3 is TGCAGTGCCTCGGACAGGGCGCACACTGAAGCTTTCTTT. Its translation: CSASDRAHTEAFF.